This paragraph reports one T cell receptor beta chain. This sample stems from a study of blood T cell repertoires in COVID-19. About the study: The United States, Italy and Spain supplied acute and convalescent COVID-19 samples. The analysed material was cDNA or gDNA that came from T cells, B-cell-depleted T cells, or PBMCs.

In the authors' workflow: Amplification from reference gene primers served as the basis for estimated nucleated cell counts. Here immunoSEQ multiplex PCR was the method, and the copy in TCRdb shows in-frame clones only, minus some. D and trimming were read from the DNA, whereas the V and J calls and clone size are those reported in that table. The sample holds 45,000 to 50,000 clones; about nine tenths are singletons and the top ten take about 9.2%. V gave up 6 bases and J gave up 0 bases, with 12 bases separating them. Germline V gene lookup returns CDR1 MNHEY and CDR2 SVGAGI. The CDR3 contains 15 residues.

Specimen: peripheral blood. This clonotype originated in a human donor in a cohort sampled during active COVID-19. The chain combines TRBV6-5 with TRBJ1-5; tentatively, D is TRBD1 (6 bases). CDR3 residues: CASRGTSYSNQPQHF. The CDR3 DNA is TGTGCCAGCAGGGGGACATCTTATAGCAATCAGCCCCAGCATTTT.